One sample yielded the 19 T cell receptor beta chains listed below, sequenced in a study of OX40 agonist ivuxolimab in advanced cancers. The data were produced by immunoSEQ multiplex PCR, yet TCRdb's version contains in-frame clones alone and is incomplete. Seen here are approximately 90,000 clones, about 91% observed once, and the top ten hold about 2.4%. Sequencing used CD4+ or CD8+ T cells sorted from blood, obtained in a trial of the OX40 agonist ivuxolimab. These receptors were taken from an adult with an advanced solid tumor such as melanoma, head and neck, liver or kidney cancer.

CDR3 amino acids: CASSLVGGISASISYEQYF. DNA for the CDR3: TGTGCCAGCAGTTTAGTGGGAGGGATATCAGCCTCGATCTCCTACGAGCAGTACTTC. V and J are TRBV28 and TRBJ2-7; TRBD2 matches at 7 bases. Germline CDR1 and CDR2: MDHEN and SYDVKM. The CDR3 has 19 residues. The ends lost 2 bases at V and 0 bases at J; junction bases unmatched: 16.

This chain links TRBV5-1 with TRBJ2-3, with 8 bases fitting TRBD2. Unmatched junction bases numbered 1, after V lost 1 base and J lost 3 bases. The CDR3 is 14 amino acids. Germline V gene data show CDR1 as SGHRS and CDR2 as YFSETQ. Here the CDR3 reads CASSLTSGTDTQYF. As DNA, the CDR3 is TGCGCCAGCAGCTTGACTAGCGGTACAGATACGCAGTATTTT.

The rearrangement links TRBV27 to TRBJ1-1, with 7 bases matching TRBD1. Germline loops: CDR1 MNHEY, CDR2 SMNVEV (reference sequence). The CDR3 is 15 residues long. V dropped 6 bases and J dropped 10; count of bases not matched to a gene: 17. The DNA for the CDR3 is TGTGCCAGCAGACTTTTCGTCCCAGGGGGATGGGGAGCTTTCTTT. This encodes CASRLFVPGGWGAFF.

The chain carries TRBV18 and TRBJ2-5; TRBD1 matches 8 bases. The trim removed 0 bases at V and 0 bases at J, leaving 12 bases unmatched. The CDR3 covers 19 residues. The germline CDR1 and CDR2 sequences are KGHSH and LQKENI. The CDR3 spells CASSPPRGQGLGYQETQYF. CDR3 DNA sequence: TGTGCCAGCTCACCACCCAGGGGGCAGGGGCTTGGTTACCAAGAGACCCAGTACTTC.

This chain links TRBV14 with TRBJ2-3; 13 nucleotides line up with TRBD2. This CDR3 has 18 residues. The junction had 5 bases not matched to a gene; V was cut back by 0 bases and J by 2 bases. Per germline, CDR1 SGHDN and CDR2 FVKESK. The CDR3 loop is CASSQEGTSGKFTDTQYF. CDR3 DNA: TGTGCCAGCAGCCAAGAAGGGACTAGCGGGAAGTTCACAGATACGCAGTATTTT.

V gene TRBV5-6 combines with J gene TRBJ2-7, with D perhaps matching TRBD1 or TRBD2 (5 bases each). V gave up 5 bases and J gave up 4 bases, with 16 bases separating them. Germline V gives CDR1 SGHDT, CDR2 YYEEEE. The CDR3 contains 14 residues. The CDR3 reads CASRSPGPPYEQYF. In nucleotides, the CDR3 is TGTGCCAGCAGATCACCGGGACCACCTTACGAGCAGTACTTC.

CDR3 nucleotide sequence: TGCGCCAGCAGCTCGGGTGGTATAGAGACCCAGTACTTC. Protein sequence: CASSSGGIETQYF. The genes are TRBV5-1 and TRBJ2-5; no reliable D call. The germline gives CDR1 SGHRS, CDR2 YFSETQ. The ends were cut back, 3 bases at V and 4 bases at J, with 10 bases in the middle. The CDR3 loop spans 13 amino acids.

The V and J genes are TRBV10-3 and TRBJ1-1; weak D call: TRBD1 (5 bases). Germline V gene sequence: CDR1 ENHRY, CDR2 SYGVKD. The ends were cut back, 10 bases at V and 0 bases at J, with 15 bases in the middle. The CDR3 spans 14 residues. This CDR3 reads CATWDGFLNTEAFF. In DNA, the CDR3 is TGTGCCACGTGGGACGGTTTTTTGAACACTGAAGCTTTCTTT.

The CDR3 spells CASSLQGAGTGELFF. In nucleotides, the CDR3 is TGTGCCAGCTCACTACAGGGGGCCGGCACCGGGGAGCTGTTTTTT. The chain employs TRBV18 and TRBJ2-2, with 9 nucleotides matching TRBD1. CDR3 size: 15 residues. V lost 4 bases to trimming and J lost 4 bases; unmatched junction nucleotides: 4. From germline, CDR1 is KGHSH and CDR2 LQKENI.

The genes are TRBV28 and TRBJ1-2; the D is unclear. Per the germline V gene, CDR1 is MDHEN and CDR2 is SYDVKM. V lost 4 bases to trimming and J lost 8 bases, with 11 bases between them. The CDR3 has 12 residues. CDR3: CASSSVLGGYTF. As DNA, the CDR3 is TGTGCCAGCAGTTCGGTGCTGGGAGGCTACACCTTC.

V usage is TRBV28 and J usage is TRBJ1-3; possibly TRBD1 for D (5 bases). The CDR3 is 14 amino acids. Germline values: CDR1 MDHEN, CDR2 SYDVKM. V lost 6 bases to trimming and J lost 0 bases, with 9 bases between them. The CDR3 sequence is CASSETASGNTIYF. As DNA, the CDR3 is TGTGCCAGCAGCGAGACAGCCTCTGGAAACACCATATATTTT.

V is TRBV18 and J is TRBJ1-2; possibly TRBD1 for D (6 bases). The CDR3 contains 15 residues. Trimming shortened V by 2 bases and J by 3 bases, and 13 bases separated the two germline ends. CDR1 and CDR2 (germline): KGHSH, LQKENI. The CDR3 spells CASSPAQGKHYGYTF. In DNA, the CDR3 is TGTGCCAGCTCACCAGCACAGGGTAAGCACTATGGCTACACCTTC. Supplemented by reference TRBV18 and TRBJ1-2, the full variable domain reads NAGVMQNPRHLVRRRGQEARLRCSPMKGHSHVYWYRQLPEEGLKFMVYLQKENIIDESGMPKERFSAEFPKEGPSILRIQQVVRGDSAAYFCASSPAQGKHYGYTFGSGTRLTVV.

This chain joins TRBV28 and TRBJ2-7; D perhaps matches TRBD2 (6 bases). Germline loops: CDR1 MDHEN, CDR2 SYDVKM. This CDR3 comprises 12 residues. Trimming pared 6 bases from V and 7 bases from J, leaving 13 bases between. CDR3 in DNA: TGTGCCAGCAGCCAAACGGGGGTGGAGCAGTACTTC. Translation: CASSQTGVEQYF.

The chain joins TRBV5-1 to TRBJ2-2; TRBD1 agrees at 10 bases. V lost 3 bases and J lost 6; bases outside the gene matches: 5. The CDR3 length is 15 residues. Germline CDR1 is SGHRS and CDR2 is YFSETQ. The CDR3 DNA follows: TGCGCCAGCAGCTCTAGGACAGGGGGGGCCGGGGAGCTGTTTTTT. Translating it yields CASSSRTGGAGELFF.

The rearrangement uses TRBV18 and TRBJ2-3; no clear D. CDR1 is KGHSH, CDR2 LQKENI, per germline. Trimming cost V 6 bases and J 2 bases, with 12 bases left between them. The CDR3 consists of 14 residues. DNA of the CDR3: TGTGCCAGCTCGGGCACGTTATACACAGATACGCAGTATTTT. As protein: CASSGTLYTDTQYF. Combining the CDR3 with reference TRBV18 and TRBJ2-3 gives the whole variable domain NAGVMQNPRHLVRRRGQEARLRCSPMKGHSHVYWYRQLPEEGLKFMVYLQKENIIDESGMPKERFSAEFPKEGPSILRIQQVVRGDSAAYFCASSGTLYTDTQYFGPGTRLTVL.

The V gene is TRBV30, the J gene TRBJ2-2; tentative D call: TRBD2 (6 bases). CDR3 length equals 14 residues. From germline, CDR1 is GTSNPN and CDR2 SVGIG (reference sequence). V lost 4 bases, J lost 0 bases, and 9 bases lay in between. The DNA of the CDR3 is TGTGCCTGGAATCGGGAGACGAACACCGGGGAGCTGTTTTTT. Translation gives CAWNRETNTGELFF.

The J gene is TRBJ2-4, the V gene TRBV19, with D unclear. Germline CDR1 and CDR2: LNHDA and SQIVND (reference sequence). V lost 2 bases to trimming and J lost 0 bases, with 5 bases between them. CDR3 size: 14 residues. The CDR3 DNA reads TGTGCCAGTAGTATAAAGATAGCCAAAAACATTCAGTACTTC. Protein: CASSIKIAKNIQYF.

The chain has TRBV18 and TRBJ2-7, with D possibly being TRBD2 (5 bases). CDR1 and CDR2 from the germline V gene are KGHSH and LQKENI. With 3 bases removed from V and 3 bases from J, the gap between germline ends came to 12 bases. This CDR3 contains 14 residues. CDR3 bases: TGTGCCAGCTCACCCCCGGGGTTACTCTACGAGCAGTACTTC. Protein: CASSPPGLLYEQYF.

The gene calls are TRBV28 and TRBJ1-6; 11 positions match TRBD1. Per the germline V gene, CDR1 is MDHEN and CDR2 is SYDVKM. V gave up 4 bases and J gave up 7 bases; unmatched junction bases: 3. The CDR3 loop spans 15 amino acids. The CDR3 loop reads CASSSGQGENSPLHF. The DNA for the CDR3 is TGTGCCAGCAGTTCGGGACAGGGGGAAAATTCACCCCTCCACTTT. The complete variable domain, with remaining parts taken from reference TRBV28 and TRBJ1-6, reads DVKVTQSSRYLVKRTGEKVFLECVQDMDHENMFWYRQDPGLGLRLIYFSYDVKMKEKGDIPEGYSVSREKKERFSLILESASTNQTSMYLCASSSGQGENSPLHFGNGTRLTVT.